This TCR beta chain was profiled in a study of shared clonotypes between healthy human individuals. Across the study: A donor's plate count was three for CD4 naive and three for CD4 memory; CD8 naive had two and CD8 memory one.

In regard to this clone: What it binds is unknown.

Study-level points and caveats: About 5% was the fraction of naive CD4 clonotypes found shared across several donors. Rarefaction exposed incomplete sorted-subset sequencing despite large depth.

Germline-derived CDR1 and CDR2 are SGHTA and FQGTGA. The V end was cut by 4 bases, the J end by 2 bases, with 8 bases between. CDR3 length equals 13 residues. The assay was immunoSEQ multiplex PCR, and TCRdb's table has in-frame clones only and misses some. The sample records under 1,100,000 clones, around 78% being singletons. Input material: memory CD4+ T cells from PBMCs. The sample's subset: CD45RA-negative fraction. This chain connects TRBV7-3 to TRBJ2-5; D ambiguous. The clonotype was recovered from a man aged 18 to 29 in good health. Some clones in this sample may be carry-over from other donors' samples. The CDR3 loop reads CASSSSRQETQYF. DNA of the CDR3: TGTGCCAGCAGCTCCAGCCGGCAAGAGACCCAGTACTTC.